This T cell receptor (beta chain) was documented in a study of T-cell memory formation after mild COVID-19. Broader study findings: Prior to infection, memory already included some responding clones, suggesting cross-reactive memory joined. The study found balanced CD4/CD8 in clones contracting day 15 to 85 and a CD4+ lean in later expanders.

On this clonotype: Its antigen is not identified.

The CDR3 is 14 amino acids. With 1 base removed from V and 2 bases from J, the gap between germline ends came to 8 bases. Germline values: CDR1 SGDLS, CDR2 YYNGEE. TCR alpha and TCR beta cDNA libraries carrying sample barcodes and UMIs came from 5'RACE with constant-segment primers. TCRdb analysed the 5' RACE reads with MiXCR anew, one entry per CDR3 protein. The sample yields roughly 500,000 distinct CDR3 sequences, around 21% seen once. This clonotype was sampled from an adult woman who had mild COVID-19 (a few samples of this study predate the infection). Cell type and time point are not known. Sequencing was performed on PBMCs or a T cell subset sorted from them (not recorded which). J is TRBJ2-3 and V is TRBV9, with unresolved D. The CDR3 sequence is CASSVSTVTDTQYF. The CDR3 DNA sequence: TGTGCCAGCAGCGTAAGTACCGTCACAGATACGCAGTATTTT. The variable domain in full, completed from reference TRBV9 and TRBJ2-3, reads DSGVTQTPKHLITATGQRVTLRCSPRSGDLSVYWYQQSLDQGLQFLIQYYNGEERAKGNILERFSAQQFPDLHSELNLSSLELGDSALYFCASSVSTVTDTQYFGPGTRLTVL.